This TCR beta chain was identified in a study of OX40 agonist ivuxolimab in advanced cancers. Study summary: The patients got ivuxolimab, which is an agonistic anti-OX40 (CD134) antibody.

On this clone: Its specificity is not known.

CDR3 length: 16 residues. V lost 4 bases to trimming and J lost 1 base, with 15 bases between them. CDR1 SGHTS and CDR2 YDEGEE come from the germline V gene. Overall study findings and caveats: At doses 0.1 to 3.0 mg/kg, CD4+ and CD8+ clones expanded. Relative to CD4+ cells, CD8+ T cells on average had more expanded clones. Partial responders dosed at 0.1-3.0 mg/kg displayed clonal expansion ranking among the lowest.

Here immunoSEQ multiplex PCR was the method, and the copy in TCRdb shows in-frame clones only, minus some. The repertoire holds fewer than 80,000 clones, with over 75% as singletons. This receptor was obtained from an adult with an advanced solid tumor such as melanoma, head and neck, liver or kidney cancer. This rearrangement joins TRBV5-8 to TRBJ1-5; D remains unclear. The source material was CD4+ or CD8+ T cells sorted from blood, sampled in a trial of the OX40 agonist ivuxolimab. The CDR3 sequence: CASSPSRVMSNQPQHF. The CDR3 region has the DNA TGTGCCAGCAGCCCGTCACGGGTTATGAGCAATCAGCCCCAGCATTTT.